Given below is one T cell receptor beta chain in context. This record belongs to a study of blood T cell repertoires in COVID-19. Background on the study: Italy, Spain and the United States were the sources of the convalescent and acute COVID-19 samples. The analysed material was cDNA or gDNA that came from T cells, B-cell-depleted T cells, or PBMCs.

Germline CDR1 SGHTA, CDR2 FQGTGA. The CDR3 contains 15 residues. Trimming stripped 2 bases from V and 1 base from J, with 9 bases between. As handled by the study authors: Reference gene primer amplification yielded estimated nucleated cell counts. Clones were read by immunoSEQ multiplex PCR, and TCRdb kept only the in-frame ones, dropping some. The DNA gave D and trimming, while V, J and clone size come from that table. The sample shows 110,000 to 150,000 clones, under 80% of them seen only once. The chain has TRBV7-3 and TRBJ2-1, with a possible D match to TRBD2 (6 bases). Specimen: peripheral blood. This clonotype originated in a man aged 55 to 70 with acute or convalescent COVID-19. CDR3 DNA: TGTGCCAGCAGCTTACTGGGAGGATCCTACAATGAGCAGTTCTTC. Protein: CASSLLGGSYNEQFF. Drawing the rest from reference TRBV7-3 and TRBJ2-1, the complete variable domain is GAGVSQTPSNKVTEKGKYVELRCDPISGHTALYWYRQSLGQGPEFLIYFQGTGAADDSGLPNDRFFAVRPEGSVSTLKIQRTERGDSAVYLCASSLLGGSYNEQFFGPGTRLTVL.